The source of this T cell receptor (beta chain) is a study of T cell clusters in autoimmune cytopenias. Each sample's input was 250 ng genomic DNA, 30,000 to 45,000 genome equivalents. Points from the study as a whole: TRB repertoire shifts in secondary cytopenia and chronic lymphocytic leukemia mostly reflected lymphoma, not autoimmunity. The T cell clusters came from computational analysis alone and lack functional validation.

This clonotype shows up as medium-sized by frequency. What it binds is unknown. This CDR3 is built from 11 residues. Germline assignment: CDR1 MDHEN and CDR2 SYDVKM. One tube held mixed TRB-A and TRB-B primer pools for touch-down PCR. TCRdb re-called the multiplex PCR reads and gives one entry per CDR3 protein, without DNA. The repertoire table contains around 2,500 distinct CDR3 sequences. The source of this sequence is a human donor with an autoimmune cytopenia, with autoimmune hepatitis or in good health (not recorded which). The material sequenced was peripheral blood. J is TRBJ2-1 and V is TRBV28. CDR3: CASSYQTEQFF.